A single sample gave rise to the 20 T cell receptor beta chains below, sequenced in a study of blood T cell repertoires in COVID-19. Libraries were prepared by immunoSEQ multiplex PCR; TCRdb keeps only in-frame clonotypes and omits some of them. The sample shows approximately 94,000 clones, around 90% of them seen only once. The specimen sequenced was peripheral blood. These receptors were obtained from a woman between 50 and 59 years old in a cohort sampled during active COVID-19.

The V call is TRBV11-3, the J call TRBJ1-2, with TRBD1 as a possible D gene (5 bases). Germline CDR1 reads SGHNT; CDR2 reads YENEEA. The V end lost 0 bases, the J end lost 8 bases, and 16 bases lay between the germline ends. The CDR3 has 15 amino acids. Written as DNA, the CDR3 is TGTGCCAGCAGCTTAGACTCAGGGTCGGCCAGGGGCTACACCTTC. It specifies CASSLDSGSARGYTF. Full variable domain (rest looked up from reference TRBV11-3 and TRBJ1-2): EAGVVQSPRYKIIEKKQPVAFWCNPISGHNTLYWYLQNLGQGPELLIRYENEEAVDDSQLPKDRFSAERLKGVDSTLKIQPAELGDSAVYLCASSLDSGSARGYTFGSGTRLTVV.

The CDR3 DNA reads as TGTGCTAGTGGTCGCCGGGTAGGGGGAGGGCCTGGAACCTCCTACAATGAGCAGTTCTTC. This codes for CASGRRVGGGPGTSYNEQFF. The V call is TRBV12-5, the J call TRBJ2-1, with D maybe TRBD2 (7 bases). CDR3 length: 20 residues. Looked up from germline, CDR1 is LGHNT and CDR2 is FRNRAP. Trimming shortened V by 5 bases and J by 0 bases, and 26 bases separated the two germline ends.

CDR3 sequence (DNA): TGCGCCAGCAGTGAGGGGACTACTAACTACGAGCAGTACTTC. Translated: CASSEGTTNYEQYF. This rearrangement joins TRBV10-1 to TRBJ2-7; 7 bases align to TRBD2. The CDR3 covers 14 residues. The germline V gene encodes CDR1 WNHNN and CDR2 SYGVQD (reference sequence). The trim removed 2 bases at V and 3 bases at J, leaving 4 bases unmatched.

The CDR3 nucleotides are TGTGCCAGCAGTTGGAGACACCAAGAGACCCAGTACTTC. Translating gives CASSWRHQETQYF. The chain combines TRBV12-3 or TRBV12-4 with TRBJ2-5; D remains unclear. The CDR3 loop spans 13 amino acids. The ends were cut back, 4 bases at V and 0 bases at J, with 6 bases in the middle.

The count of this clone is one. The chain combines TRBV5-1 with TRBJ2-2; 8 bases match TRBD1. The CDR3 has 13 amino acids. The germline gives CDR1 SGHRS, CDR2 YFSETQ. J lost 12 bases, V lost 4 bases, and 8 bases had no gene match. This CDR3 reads CASSPAGQEKLFF. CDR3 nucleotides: TGCGCCAGCAGCCCGGCGGGACAGGAAAAGCTGTTTTTT.

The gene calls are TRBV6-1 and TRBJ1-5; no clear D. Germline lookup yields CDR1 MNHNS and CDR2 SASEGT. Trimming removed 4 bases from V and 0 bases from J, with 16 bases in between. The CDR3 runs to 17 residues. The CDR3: CASSGHVATDSNQPQHF. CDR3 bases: TGTGCCAGCAGTGGACATGTCGCTACCGATAGCAATCAGCCCCAGCATTTT.

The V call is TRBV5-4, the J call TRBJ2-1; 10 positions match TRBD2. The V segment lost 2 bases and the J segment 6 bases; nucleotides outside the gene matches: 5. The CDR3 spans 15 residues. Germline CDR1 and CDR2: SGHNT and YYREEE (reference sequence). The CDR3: CASSFTSGGANEQFF. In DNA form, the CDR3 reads TGTGCCAGCAGCTTTACCAGCGGGGGGGCCAATGAGCAGTTCTTC.

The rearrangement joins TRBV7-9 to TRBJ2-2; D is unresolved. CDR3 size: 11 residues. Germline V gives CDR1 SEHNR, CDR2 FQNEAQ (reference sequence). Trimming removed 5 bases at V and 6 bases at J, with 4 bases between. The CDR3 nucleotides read TGTGCCAGCAGCCTCGCCGGGGAGCTGTTTTTT. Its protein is CASSLAGELFF.

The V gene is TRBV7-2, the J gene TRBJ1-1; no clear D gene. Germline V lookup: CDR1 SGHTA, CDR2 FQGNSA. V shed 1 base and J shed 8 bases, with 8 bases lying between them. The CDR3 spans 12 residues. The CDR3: CASSLDSLEAFF. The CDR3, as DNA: TGTGCCAGCAGCTTAGACTCCCTCGAAGCTTTCTTT.

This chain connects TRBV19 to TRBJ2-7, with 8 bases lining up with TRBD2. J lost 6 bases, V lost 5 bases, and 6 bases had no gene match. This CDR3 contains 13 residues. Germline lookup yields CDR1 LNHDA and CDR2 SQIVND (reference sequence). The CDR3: CASSYSGTSEQYF. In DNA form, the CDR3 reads TGTGCCAGTAGTTATAGCGGGACCTCCGAGCAGTACTTC.

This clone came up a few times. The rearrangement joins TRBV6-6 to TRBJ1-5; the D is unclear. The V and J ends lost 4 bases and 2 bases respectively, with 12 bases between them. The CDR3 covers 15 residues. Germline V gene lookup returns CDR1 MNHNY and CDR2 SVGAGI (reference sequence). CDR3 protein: CASSSANRGNQPQHF. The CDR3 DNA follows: TGTGCCAGCAGTTCCGCTAACCGGGGCAATCAGCCCCAGCATTTT.

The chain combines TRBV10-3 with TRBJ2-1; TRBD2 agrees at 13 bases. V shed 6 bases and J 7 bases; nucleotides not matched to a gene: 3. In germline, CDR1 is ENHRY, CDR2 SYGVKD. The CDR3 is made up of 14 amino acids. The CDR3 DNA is TGTGCCATCAGACCGGGACTAGCGGGAAATGAGCAGTTCTTC. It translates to CAIRPGLAGNEQFF.

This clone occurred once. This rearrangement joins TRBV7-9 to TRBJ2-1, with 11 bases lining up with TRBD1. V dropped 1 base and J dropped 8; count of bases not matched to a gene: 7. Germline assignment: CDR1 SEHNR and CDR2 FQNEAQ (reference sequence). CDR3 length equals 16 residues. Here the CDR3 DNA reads TGTGCCAGCAGCTTAGGGAGGACAGGGGGCTTCCATGAGCAGTTCTTC. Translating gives CASSLGRTGGFHEQFF.

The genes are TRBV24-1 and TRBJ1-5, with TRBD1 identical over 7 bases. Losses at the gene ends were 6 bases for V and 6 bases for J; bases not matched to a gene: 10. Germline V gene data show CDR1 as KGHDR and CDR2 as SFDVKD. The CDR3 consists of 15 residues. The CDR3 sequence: CATSSAGGGVQPQHF. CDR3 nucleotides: TGTGCCACCAGTTCCGCAGGGGGAGGAGTTCAGCCCCAGCATTTT.

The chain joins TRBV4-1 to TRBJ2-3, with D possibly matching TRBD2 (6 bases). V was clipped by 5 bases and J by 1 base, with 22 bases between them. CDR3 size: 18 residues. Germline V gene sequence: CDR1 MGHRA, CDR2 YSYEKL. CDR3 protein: CASSSLALRTSRTDTQYF. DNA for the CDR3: TGCGCCAGCAGCTCTCTAGCGTTACGAACTTCTCGCACAGATACGCAGTATTTT.

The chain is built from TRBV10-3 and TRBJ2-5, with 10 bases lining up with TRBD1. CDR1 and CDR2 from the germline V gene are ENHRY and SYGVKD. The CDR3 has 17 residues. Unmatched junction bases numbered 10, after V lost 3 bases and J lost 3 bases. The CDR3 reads CAISDPPGTGDKETQYF. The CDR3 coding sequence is TGTGCCATCAGTGACCCTCCGGGGACAGGGGACAAAGAGACCCAGTACTTC.

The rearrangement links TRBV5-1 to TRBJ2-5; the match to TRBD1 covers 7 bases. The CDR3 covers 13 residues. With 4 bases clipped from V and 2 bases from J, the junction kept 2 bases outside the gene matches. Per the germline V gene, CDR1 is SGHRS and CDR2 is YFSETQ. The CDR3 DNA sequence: TGCGCCAGCAGCCCGGGACAGCAAGAGACCCAGTACTTC. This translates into CASSPGQQETQYF.

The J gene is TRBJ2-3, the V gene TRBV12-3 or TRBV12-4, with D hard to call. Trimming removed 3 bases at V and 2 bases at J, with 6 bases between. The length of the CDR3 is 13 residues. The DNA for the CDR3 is TGTGCCAGCAGTTTGTTCTCCACAGATACGCAGTATTTT. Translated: CASSLFSTDTQYF.

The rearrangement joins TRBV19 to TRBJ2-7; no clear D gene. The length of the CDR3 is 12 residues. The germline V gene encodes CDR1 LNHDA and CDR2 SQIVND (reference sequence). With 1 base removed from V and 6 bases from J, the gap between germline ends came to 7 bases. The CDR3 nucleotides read TGTGCCAGTAGTATAGGCGTTGCCGAGCAGTACTTC. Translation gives CASSIGVAEQYF.

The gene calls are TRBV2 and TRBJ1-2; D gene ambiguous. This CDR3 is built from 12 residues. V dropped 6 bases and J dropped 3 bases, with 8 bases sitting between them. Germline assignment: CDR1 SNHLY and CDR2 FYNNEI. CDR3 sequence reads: CASREEDYGYTF. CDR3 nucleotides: TGTGCCAGCAGGGAGGAAGACTATGGCTACACCTTC.